Sequencing of this T cell receptor (beta chain) was carried out in a study of blood T cells in healthy people across ages. CDR1 is SEHNR, CDR2 FQNEAQ, per germline (reference sequence). The CDR3 runs 15 residues. The germline V and J ends were trimmed by 5 bases and 4 bases, with 17 bases remaining between them. Primed by a sample-barcoded 5' primer and a J-beta primer mix, a second PCR proceeded for roughly 6 to 12 cycles. Each cDNA molecule received a tag from a template-switch adaptor that had 12 random nucleotides. TCRdb redid the calling of the 5' RACE reads with MiXCR, one entry per CDR3 protein. The repertoire consists of over 950,000 distinct CDR3 sequences, with approximately 50% occurring once and the leading ten covering about 22%.

The rearrangement links TRBV7-9 to TRBJ2-5; weak D call: TRBD2 (5 bases). The TCR sequence derives from a woman in her fifties or sixties in good health. Sequencing used blood. The CDR3 DNA reads TGTGCCAGCAGCCCACGTCGGGGTCCAACAGAGACCCAGTACTTC. Protein: CASSPRRGPTETQYF.